This T cell receptor (beta chain) appears in the sequencing data of a study of radiation and T cells in renal cell carcinoma (dated by TCRdb to 2020 to 2022). With regard to the full study: The samples were obtained from a clinical trial, where primary renal cell carcinomas were treated with 15 Gy stereotactic body radiation therapy and then removed by nephrectomy 4 weeks afterward. A total of around 50 samples underwent TCR beta sequencing, made up of roughly 26 tumors and about 27 peripheral blood samples. Across all 50 or so samples, 3.5 million to 4.5 million unique CDR3 nucleotide sequences encoding roughly 2,800,000 unique CDR3 amino acid sequences were identified.

What the authors observed across the whole study: No pretreatment tumor biopsies were available, so the baseline intratumoral presence of clonotypes could not be determined. With a single-armed trial design, the study had no way to address how radiation dose or scheduling affects the TCR repertoire. Blood repertoire dynamics were not followed beyond 4 weeks after treatment. In blood, the top tumor clonotypes increased from baseline to 2 weeks after radiation and then shrank by 4 weeks, which suggests a temporary expansion of tumor-resident clones.

Following the manufacturer's recommendations, the immunoSEQ kit was used to generate TCR beta libraries from genomic DNA. To prepare the libraries, a first multiplex PCR with proprietary primers was run, followed by a second PCR that added unique barcodes, and a bead cleanup was done after each round. Each sample batch included a kit-provided positive control reaction and a negative control reaction. The final libraries were assessed on an Agilent 4200 TapeStation D1000 ScreenTape, pooled by volume, and quantified by qPCR. An Illumina NextSeq500 fitted with a MidOutput 150-cycle cartridge performed the sequencing, running 156 Read1 cycles and 15 Index1 cycles with the kit's custom primers. The pooled library was loaded at around 1.1 pM with an approximately 22% PhiX control spike-in. As for the authors' bioinformatics: Vendor-processed data were analyzed in R, and a clonotype was defined as all T cells sharing the same CDR3 nucleotide sequence. In the clone abundance analyses, frequencies in each sample were normalized to that sample's 10,000 most abundant clones. Public T cell clones, averaging fewer than five per sample, were removed before analysis. Tumor-enriched clonotypes and baseline blood-enriched clonotypes were defined as those with an abundance difference of at least 32-fold between compartments. A beta-binomial differential abundance model was applied to find clonotypes that expanded or contracted between blood time points. Tumor-blood repertoire similarity was measured with the Baroni-Urbani and Buser coefficient, and group comparisons used two-tailed Wilcoxon tests in R. The table was pulled from immuneACCESS by TCRdb, which kept in-frame rearrangements only. Such tables lose some clones; where checked, under half of the loss comes from unresolved V genes, and the rest has no known cause. V and J calls and clone size come straight from that table; D and trimming were deduced from the DNA. The table for this sample lists about 140,000 clones; less than 90% of them were counted only once. The ten biggest clones cover 20% to 25% of the sample.

Interpreted using the paper, the time point label stands for: baseline pretreatment blood. The treatment or condition label for this specimen denotes: 15 Gy SBRT to primary tumor, nephrectomy 4 weeks later. To follow tumor-enriched clonotypes, peripheral blood was collected serially from radiation-treated patients at baseline and again at 2 weeks and 4 weeks after SBRT. Every patient's renal cell carcinoma showed clear cell pathology. Genomic DNA for TCR sequencing was prepared using the QIAamp DNA Blood Mini Kit (Qiagen). The analyses included just those samples that passed every quality control check. This clone appeared once. Its antigen specificity is not known. No base qualities exist here, and no much larger clone lies one base off it. There are 14 amino acids in the CDR3, from cysteine to phenylalanine inclusive. Of all the DNA, just the CDR3 is kept, 42 bases in frame from base 1.

The chain is made from TRBV21-1 and TRBJ1-5. TRBV21-1 is designated a pseudogene. The sequence was obtained from a woman aged 50 to 65 with renal cell carcinoma. The sequencing used blood, collected from a patient whose treatment included radiotherapy and nephrectomy. The CDR3 protein is CASSKGLGNQPQHF. The DNA is as follows: TGTGCCAGCAGCAAGGGTCTAGGGAATCAGCCCCAGCATTTT.